One and the same sample provided the 14 T cell receptor beta chains below, sequenced in a study of vaccination and CD4 T cells after COVID-19. Via MiXCR, TCRdb re-called the PCR reads, giving one row per CDR3 protein. The sample gives 15,000 to 20,000 distinct CDR3 sequences, 60% of which show up once; about 1.1% is in the top ten. The sequencing here drew on CD4+ T cells from blood, taken after SARS-CoV-2 vaccination. These receptors were collected from a human donor who had recovered from COVID-19.

On this clonotype: One end of the junction does not line up with germline, which may come from a read error. This chain joins TRBV7-7 and TRBJ2-3, with a possible D match to TRBD2 (6 bases). Germline CDR1 and CDR2: SSHAT and FNYEAQ (reference sequence). The CDR3 totals 15 residues. The CDR3 DNA is TGTGCTAGCAGCTTCGGAGGAGGGGGCACAGATACGCAGTATTTT. Protein product: CASSFGGGGTDTQYF.

The chain is built from TRBV6-1 and TRBJ2-7; a possible D gene is TRBD2 (5 bases). Trimming took off 6 bases at V and 0 bases at J, with 9 bases between the two ends. The germline V gene encodes CDR1 MNHNS and CDR2 SASEGT. The CDR3 extends over 13 amino acids. The CDR3 here is CASRRTASYEQYF. The DNA of the CDR3 is TGTGCCAGCAGGAGGACTGCCTCCTACGAGCAGTACTTC.

This clonotype was seen a handful of times. This chain joins TRBV7-3 and TRBJ2-2; 8 bases are a match to TRBD2. V lost 6 bases, J lost 3 bases, and 6 bases stayed unmatched. The CDR3 runs to 15 residues. CDR1 and CDR2 (germline): SGHTA, FQGTGA. As DNA, the CDR3 is TGTGCCAGCAGGTCGACTAGCGTTCACACCGGGGAGCTGTTTTTT. Encoded protein: CASRSTSVHTGELFF. The complete variable domain, with remaining parts taken from reference TRBV7-3 and TRBJ2-2, reads GAGVSQTPSNKVTEKGKYVELRCDPISGHTALYWYRQSLGQGPEFLIYFQGTGAADDSGLPNDRFFAVRPEGSVSTLKIQRTERGDSAVYLCASRSTSVHTGELFFGEGSRLTVL.

The DNA of the CDR3 is TGTGCCAGCAGCCCGGTGGGGCTAGTCATGAACACTGAAGCTTTCTTT. Its protein is CASSPVGLVMNTEAFF. The genes are TRBV5-5 and TRBJ1-1; D might be TRBD1 (5 bases). Germline V gives CDR1 SGHKS, CDR2 YYEKEE (reference sequence). V was clipped by 4 bases and J by 0 bases, with 16 bases between them. The CDR3 sequence is 16 residues long.

This clonotype was seen more than once but under ten times. The V and J genes are TRBV30 and TRBJ1-5; TRBD1 might be the D (5 bases). This CDR3 comprises 19 residues. The germline V gene has CDR1 GTSNPN and CDR2 SVGIG (reference sequence). The V and J ends lost 0 bases and 0 bases respectively, with 21 bases between them. CDR3 coding DNA: TGTGCCTGGAGTGTACATCCCCCGGCGGGGGATTTTAGCAATCAGCCCCAGCATTTT. This gives the protein CAWSVHPPAGDFSNQPQHF.

V gene TRBV6-7 combines with J gene TRBJ1-6, with TRBD1 matching 9 bases. TRBV6-7 is marked as an open reading frame, function uncertain. The CDR3 is 18 amino acids. Losses at the gene ends were 0 bases for V and 9 bases for J; bases not matched to a gene: 12. This CDR3 is CASSYSGYGDRVVSPLHF. The CDR3 DNA follows: TGTGCCAGCAGTTACTCGGGATATGGGGACAGGGTGGTTTCACCCCTCCACTTT.

The chain couples TRBV20-1 to TRBJ1-5; no definite D call. Trimming pared 0 bases from V and 13 bases from J, leaving 13 bases between. Germline CDR1 and CDR2: DFQATT and SNEGSKA (reference sequence). The CDR3 is made up of 12 amino acids. CDR3 coding DNA: TGCAGTGCTAGAGATCCGGTCGGATTACAGCATTTT. Protein: CSARDPVGLQHF.

The chain uses TRBV24-1 and TRBJ2-1; D remains ambiguous. Germline V gene data show CDR1 as KGHDR and CDR2 as SFDVKD. Trimming shortened V by 8 bases and J by 12 bases, and 4 bases separated the two germline ends. This CDR3 has 8 amino acids. CDR3 residues: CATIGQFF. Written as DNA, the CDR3 is TGTGCCACCATCGGGCAGTTCTTC.

This clonotype was detected only a few times. This chain uses TRBV20-1 with TRBJ1-4; D gene uncertain. V lost 1 base, J lost 0 bases, and 3 bases lay in between. Per germline, CDR1 DFQATT and CDR2 SNEGSKA (reference sequence). The CDR3 covers 13 residues. The DNA for the CDR3 is TGCAGTGCTAGAGGACCAACTAATGAAAAACTGTTTTTT. Encoded protein: CSARGPTNEKLFF.

The chain employs TRBV6-1 and TRBJ1-2, with D uncertain. Trimming took off 7 bases at V and 0 bases at J, with 9 bases between the two ends. Germline lookup yields CDR1 MNHNS and CDR2 SASEGT. The CDR3 spans 13 residues. The CDR3 DNA sequence: TGTGCCAGCACCGAAGCGACTAACTATGGCTACACCTTC. This translates into CASTEATNYGYTF.

V is TRBV7-2 and J is TRBJ1-1; D might be TRBD1 (5 bases). Germline CDR1 reads SGHTA; CDR2 reads FQGNSA. CDR3 size: 15 residues. Trimming took off 5 bases at V and 1 base at J, with 14 bases between the two ends. The CDR3 DNA reads as TGTGCCAGCAGCACCGCCCGGGGGTGGAACACTGAAGCTTTCTTT. Its translation: CASSTARGWNTEAFF.

The rearrangement links TRBV11-3 to TRBJ2-1; 8 nucleotides match TRBD2. J lost 5 bases, V lost 1 base, and 7 bases had no gene match. The CDR3 spans 16 residues. Germline assignment: CDR1 SGHNT and CDR2 YENEEA. The DNA of the CDR3 is TGTGCCAGCAGCTTAGGGACTAGCCCTATCCACAATGAGCAGTTCTTC. Protein: CASSLGTSPIHNEQFF.

The table lists this clonotype with a count of one. This chain joins TRBV20-1 and TRBJ1-1; no reliable D call. This CDR3 spans 11 amino acids. The V end lost 7 bases, the J end lost 1 base, and 7 bases lay between the germline ends. CDR1 and CDR2 from the germline V gene are DFQATT and SNEGSKA (reference sequence). The CDR3 DNA sequence: TGCAGTGGGGGATCGAACACTGAAGCTTTCTTT. It specifies CSGGSNTEAFF.

This clonotype was observed once. The chain joins TRBV6-2 or TRBV6-3 to TRBJ2-1; unclear D gene. The V end lost 1 base, the J end lost 3 bases, and 4 bases lay between the germline ends. Per the germline V gene, CDR1 is MNHEY and CDR2 is SVGEGT. The CDR3 covers 13 residues. The chain's CDR3 is CASSYYRYNEQFF. CDR3 coding DNA: TGTGCCAGCAGTTACTATCGCTACAATGAGCAGTTCTTC.